This TCR beta chain appears in the sequencing data of a study of post-analysis software for immune sequencing data. Study-wide background: As for disease course, relapsing-remitting, secondary progressive and progressive-relapsing multiple sclerosis were all included.

Study outcomes and limitations: TRBV5-6, TRBV5-1 and TRBV20-1 were among four to six TRBV segments more frequent in patients than controls.

The TCR beta cDNA libraries contained unique molecular identifiers. It was from about 0.98 to 11 million T cells that about half a million cDNA molecules came. TCRdb re-called the PCR reads through MiXCR, storing one row per CDR3 protein. The table has approximately 350,000 distinct CDR3 sequences, around 33% seen once. To note about this clonotype: Its antigen remains unknown.

The CDR3 is 16 residues long. CDR1 and CDR2 (germline): MGHRA, YSYEKL. Trimming left V 3 bases short and J 11 bases short, with 24 bases between. The origin of this receptor is a girl aged 5-17 years with multiple sclerosis. The sample was blood. V usage is TRBV4-1 and J usage is TRBJ2-3, with D tentatively TRBD1 (6 bases). As DNA, the CDR3 is TGCGCCAGCAGCCACCAAGGGACACAACGACCAAGGGGGCAGTATTTT. Its translation is CASSHQGTQRPRGQYF.